This is a list of T cell receptor beta chains from one sample in a study of control samples from healthy donors and cancer patients. The data were produced by immunoSEQ multiplex PCR, yet TCRdb's version contains in-frame clones alone and is incomplete. The sample lists approximately 110,000 clones, 91% occurring once. Sequencing was performed on blood. These TCRs come from a woman aged 18-29 years in good health. Each CDR3 is given with its conserved first and last residue. The D gene is left open where the match is weak. Not all rows give a size; the values are once, few, many and, for expanded clones, a class.

d_call	clone_size	v_call	j_call	cdr3_nt	cdr3_aa
NA	NA	TRBV6-2/TRBV6-3	TRBJ1-1	TGTGCCAGCAGTTATCGCACTGAAGCTTTCTTT	CASSYRTEAFF
NA	NA	TRBV24-1	TRBJ2-3	TGTGCCACCAGTGACATGACAGGGAGGACAGATACGCAGTATTTT	CATSDMTGRTDTQYF
NA	NA	TRBV5-1	TRBJ2-3	TGCGCCAGCAGCTTGCCGGACAGCACAGATACGCAGTATTTT	CASSLPDSTDTQYF
NA	NA	TRBV11-2	TRBJ1-1	TGTGCCAGCAGCGTGCAGAACACTGAAGCTTTCTTT	CASSVQNTEAFF
NA	once	TRBV7-2	TRBJ1-1	TGTGCCAGCAGACTGGAAGGGGTGAACACTGAAGCTTTCTTT	CASRLEGVNTEAFF
NA	NA	TRBV12-3/TRBV12-4	TRBJ1-1	TGTGCCAGCGAATTCCAACAGGGTACTGAAGCTTTCTTT	CASEFQQGTEAFF
TRBD2	NA	TRBV5-1	TRBJ2-1	TGCGCCAGCAGCTTGGGGGCCGGGACTAGACCCAATGAGCAGTTCTTC	CASSLGAGTRPNEQFF
NA	NA	TRBV5-4	TRBJ2-5	TGTGCCAGCAGCAAGGACCCGGCACTAGAGACCCAGTACTTC	CASSKDPALETQYF
TRBD1	NA	TRBV5-8	TRBJ1-2	TGTGCCAGCAGCTTGATCAGGGGGACCCTCTATGGCTACACCTTC	CASSLIRGTLYGYTF
NA	NA	TRBV27	TRBJ1-1	TGTGCCAGCAGTTGGGGGGGTTTGAACACTGAAGCTTTCTTT	CASSWGGLNTEAFF
TRBD2	once	TRBV4-3	TRBJ2-7	TGCGCCAGCAGCCCCACGGGCCTAGCGGGAGCGGGCGAGCAGTACTTC	CASSPTGLAGAGEQYF
NA	NA	TRBV13	TRBJ2-3	TGTGCCAGCAGCCCCCGAGTGAGAGGCCGCACAGATACGCAGTATTTT	CASSPRVRGRTDTQYF
TRBD1	NA	TRBV5-4	TRBJ2-5	TGTGCCAGCAGCGGGGGACAGGTAGAGACCCAGTACTTC	CASSGGQVETQYF
NA	NA	TRBV7-2	TRBJ1-5	TGTGCCAGCAGCGCAGGGGTCGGGGTCTATAGCAATCAGCCCCAGCATTTT	CASSAGVGVYSNQPQHF
NA	NA	TRBV28	TRBJ2-6	TGTGCCAGCAGCCTTCCTCTAGGCGGCCAGGCATCGACGGATGACTCTGGGGCCAACGTCCTGACTTTC	CASSLPLGGQASTDDSGANVLTF
NA	NA	TRBV19	TRBJ1-1	TGTGCCAGTAGTATCATAGGGAACACTGAAGCTTTCTTT	CASSIIGNTEAFF
TRBD1	once	TRBV5-1	TRBJ2-5	TGCGCCAGCAGCACGGGACAGCAGTACCAAGAGACCCAGTACTTC	CASSTGQQYQETQYF
TRBD1	NA	TRBV27	TRBJ2-1	TGTGCCAGCAGCCTGTGGACAGGGCACAATGAGCAGTTCTTC	CASSLWTGHNEQFF
TRBD1	NA	TRBV27	TRBJ2-1	TGTGCCAGCAGTTCGTTCGAGCGAAACAGGGGCAATGAGCAGTTCTTC	CASSSFERNRGNEQFF
TRBD2	NA	TRBV7-3	TRBJ2-1	TGTGCCAGCAGCGCCACTAGCTCAACGGGGGGTGAGCAGTTCTTC	CASSATSSTGGEQFF
TRBD1	NA	TRBV7-2	TRBJ2-1	TGTGCCAGCAGCTTAGCGGGGACAGGGGTGGATGAGCAGTTCTTC	CASSLAGTGVDEQFF
NA	NA	TRBV30	TRBJ1-6	TGTGCCTGGAGTGGGTTGTCTGGTAATTCACCCCTCCACTTT	CAWSGLSGNSPLHF
TRBD2	NA	TRBV7-8	TRBJ2-1	TGTGCCAGCGCACACGCAATAGCGGGAGGGATCAATGAGCAGTTCTTC	CASAHAIAGGINEQFF
TRBD1	NA	TRBV4-3	TRBJ1-1	TGCGCCAGCAGCCATTCCACAGGGGGCTACGGTGAAGCTTTCTTT	CASSHSTGGYGEAFF
TRBD1	NA	TRBV18	TRBJ2-5	TGTGCCAGCTCAGCCAGACAGGGGTGGATTGAGACCCAGTACTTC	CASSARQGWIETQYF
NA	NA	TRBV30	TRBJ1-2	TGTGCCTGGAGTACCGGGACACCTTCCGACGGCTACACCTTC	CAWSTGTPSDGYTF
TRBD2	NA	TRBV4-2	TRBJ2-2	TGTGCCAGCAGCTTTCGGACTAGCGGGAGCACCGGGGAGCTGTTTTTT	CASSFRTSGSTGELFF
NA	NA	TRBV14	TRBJ2-3	TGTGCCAGCAGCCAAGTCGAGCGTCTCACAGATACGCAGTATTTT	CASSQVERLTDTQYF
TRBD1	NA	TRBV7-9	TRBJ1-1	TGTGCCAGCAGCCGCCACAGGGGGCGATCGGACACTGAAGCTTTCTTT	CASSRHRGRSDTEAFF
TRBD2	few	TRBV28	TRBJ2-1	TGTGCCAGCATCGTAGCGGGAGGGAAATACAATGAGCAGTTCTTC	CASIVAGGKYNEQFF
NA	NA	TRBV9	TRBJ2-2	TGTGCCAGCAGCGTAGCGTCCGTCGGGGAGCTGTTTTTT	CASSVASVGELFF
NA	NA	TRBV5-1	TRBJ1-2	TGCGCCAGCAGCTTGGACGGGATGACTAACTATGGCTACACCTTC	CASSLDGMTNYGYTF
NA	NA	TRBV25-1	TRBJ2-5	TGTGCCAGCAGTGCTGAGGGCACGGACCACTACTTC	CASSAEGTDHYF
NA	once	TRBV4-2	TRBJ2-7	TGTGCCAGCAGCCCAGAAACTGCAGGGGTCGAGCAGTACTTC	CASSPETAGVEQYF
TRBD1	NA	TRBV5-4	TRBJ1-2	TGTGCCAGCATCGCGGACAGGGGGCGCGCCGACTATGGCTACACCTTC	CASIADRGRADYGYTF
NA	once	TRBV5-1	TRBJ1-2	TGCGCCAGCAGCAAAGGGACGGGGGGCTATGGCTACACCTTC	CASSKGTGGYGYTF
NA	NA	TRBV29-1	TRBJ1-2	TGCAGCGTCGCTCTAGCGGTGGGCTATGGCTACACCTTC	CSVALAVGYGYTF
TRBD2	NA	TRBV9	TRBJ2-3	TGTGCCAGCAGCGCCGGACTAGCGGGAGGAGATACGCAGTATTTT	CASSAGLAGGDTQYF
NA	NA	TRBV5-1	TRBJ2-3	TGCGCCAGCAGCCCAGAGGGAGCCCCTACGCAGTATTTT	CASSPEGAPTQYF
NA	NA	TRBV11-3	TRBJ1-1	TGTGCCAGCAGCTTAGATTATCGCACTGAAGCTTTCTTT	CASSLDYRTEAFF
NA	NA	TRBV28	TRBJ1-1	TGTGCCAGCAACAATCTGGGGATGAACACTGAAGCTTTCTTT	CASNNLGMNTEAFF
NA	few	TRBV4-3	TRBJ2-7	TGCGCCAGCAGCCTCGACAGAGCCTACGAGCAGTACTTC	CASSLDRAYEQYF
NA	NA	TRBV28	TRBJ2-7	TGTGCCACCGCCAGGGTAAAGGACGAGCAGTACTTC	CATARVKDEQYF
NA	NA	TRBV28	TRBJ2-2	TGTGCCAGCAGTTTGGGAGGATACACCGGGGAGCTGTTTTTT	CASSLGGYTGELFF
TRBD2	NA	TRBV27	TRBJ2-1	TGTGCCAGCAGTCCTATAGCGGGGGCGAGGTACAATGAGCAGTTCTTC	CASSPIAGARYNEQFF
TRBD2	NA	TRBV28	TRBJ2-3	TGTGCCAGCAGTTACCCGACTAGCGGTAGCACAGATACGCAGTATTTT	CASSYPTSGSTDTQYF
NA	NA	TRBV7-9	TRBJ2-2	TGTGCCAGCAGCTTGGAGGGAGGGGGGCTGAACACCGGGGAGCTGTTTTTT	CASSLEGGGLNTGELFF
TRBD2	NA	TRBV6-6	TRBJ2-2	TGTGCCAGCAGTTACGGGGCGGGAGGAACCACCGGGGAGCTGTTTTTT	CASSYGAGGTTGELFF
TRBD1	NA	TRBV18	TRBJ1-4	TGTGCCAGCTCACCAGGGACAGGGGACGAAAAACTGTTTTTT	CASSPGTGDEKLFF
NA	NA	TRBV28	TRBJ1-6	TGTGCCAGCAGGCACGGGAGCTCCTATAATTCACCCCTCCACTTT	CASRHGSSYNSPLHF
NA	once	TRBV9	TRBJ2-5	TGTGCCAGCAGTGCACACGAAGAGACCCAGTACTTC	CASSAHEETQYF
TRBD1	NA	TRBV7-6	TRBJ2-3	TGTGCCAGCAGTTCACAGGGGTCGCGGACAGATACGCAGTATTTT	CASSSQGSRTDTQYF
TRBD1	NA	TRBV12-3/TRBV12-4	TRBJ2-1	TGTGCCAGCAGACGCCAGGGGGCCAATGAGCAGTTCTTC	CASRRQGANEQFF
NA	NA	TRBV2	TRBJ2-2	TGTGCCAGCAGTGAAATCGGGGAGCTGTTTTTT	CASSEIGELFF
NA	NA	TRBV3-1/TRBV3-2	TRBJ1-3	TGTGCCAGCAGCCCCCTCTCTGGAAACACCATATATTTT	CASSPLSGNTIYF